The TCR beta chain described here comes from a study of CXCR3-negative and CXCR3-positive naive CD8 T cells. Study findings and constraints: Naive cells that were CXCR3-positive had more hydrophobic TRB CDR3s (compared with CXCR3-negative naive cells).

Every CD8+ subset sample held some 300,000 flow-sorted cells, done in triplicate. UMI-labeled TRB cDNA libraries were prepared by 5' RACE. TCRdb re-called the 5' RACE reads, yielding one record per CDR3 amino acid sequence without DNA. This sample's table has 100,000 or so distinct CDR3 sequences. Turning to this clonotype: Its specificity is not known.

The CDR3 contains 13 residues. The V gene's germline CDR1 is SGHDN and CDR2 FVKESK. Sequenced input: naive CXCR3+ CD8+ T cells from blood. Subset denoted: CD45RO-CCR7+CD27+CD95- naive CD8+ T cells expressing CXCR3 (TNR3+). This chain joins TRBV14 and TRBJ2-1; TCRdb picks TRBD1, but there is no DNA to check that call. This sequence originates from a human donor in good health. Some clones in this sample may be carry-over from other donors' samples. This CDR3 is CASSRQGAYEQFF.